This entry lists 26 T cell receptor beta chains sequenced from one sample in a study of cytomegalovirus exposure and HLA in healthy donors. The study ran its PCR with 60 Vbeta and 13 Jbeta primers. Clones were sequenced by immunoSEQ multiplex PCR, and TCRdb holds only the in-frame ones, with some missing. The repertoire includes about 170,000 clones, approximately 80% of them detected once, and roughly 1.2% sits in the top ten. The sequenced sample consisted of PBMCs. Receptors were obtained from a boy aged 2 to 9 in good health and CMV-seronegative.

The genes are TRBV19 and TRBJ1-3; 8 positions agree with TRBD1. The CDR3 loop spans 15 amino acids. Germline loops: CDR1 LNHDA, CDR2 SQIVND (reference sequence). Unmatched junction bases numbered 9, after V lost 7 bases and J lost 4 bases. CDR3 bases: TGTGCCAGTACCTTGGGACAGGCTAACGGAAACACCATATATTTT. Protein: CASTLGQANGNTIYF.

The chain carries TRBV13 and TRBJ2-5, with D possibly being TRBD1 (6 bases). The V gene's germline CDR1 is PRHDT and CDR2 FYEKMQ (reference sequence). The CDR3 spans 13 residues. The germline V and J ends were trimmed by 5 bases and 5 bases, with 12 bases remaining between them. CDR3 sequence (DNA): TGTGCCAGCAGCCTACAGGGTCGGGAGACCCAGTACTTC. Translating gives CASSLQGRETQYF.

The rearrangement joins TRBV7-2 to TRBJ2-5; D unclear. The germline V and J ends were trimmed by 1 base and 2 bases, with 8 bases remaining between them. CDR1 is SGHTA and CDR2 is FQGNSA in the germline V gene. The CDR3 sequence is 14 residues long. This CDR3 reads CASSLGVAQETQYF. CDR3 DNA: TGTGCCAGCAGCTTAGGTGTGGCACAAGAGACCCAGTACTTC.

This clone came up once. The chain couples TRBV7-9 to TRBJ1-3; tentatively, D is TRBD1 (5 bases). V gave up 1 base and J gave up 0 bases, with 13 bases separating them. CDR1 and CDR2 (germline): SEHNR, FQNEAQ (reference sequence). This CDR3 has 17 amino acids. The CDR3 bases are TGTGCCAGCAGCTTAGATAGGGGCCTCCTCTCTGGAAACACCATATATTTT. Encoded protein: CASSLDRGLLSGNTIYF.

J is TRBJ2-5 and V is TRBV7-8, with 7 nucleotides matching TRBD2. V lost 3 bases, J lost 2 bases, and 6 bases stayed unmatched. The CDR3 contains 15 residues. In germline, CDR1 is SGHVS, CDR2 FQNEAQ. CDR3: CASSFWEGPQETQYF. The CDR3 coding sequence is TGTGCCAGCAGCTTCTGGGAGGGACCTCAAGAGACCCAGTACTTC.

The chain recombines TRBV6-5 with TRBJ1-5, with 8 bases that match TRBD1. Looked up from germline, CDR1 is MNHEY and CDR2 is SVGAGI. This CDR3 has 15 amino acids. The V gene end was trimmed by 4 bases and the J gene end by 1 base; junction bases not matched to a gene: 3. CDR3 coding DNA: TGTGCCAGCAGTTCAGGGGGCATGAGCAATCAGCCCCAGCATTTT. Protein sequence: CASSSGGMSNQPQHF.

The chain links TRBV11-3 to TRBJ2-3; possible D gene TRBD1, 6 bases. The CDR3 is 19 residues long. CDR1 and CDR2 from the germline V gene are SGHNT and YENEEA. Between the trimmed V and J ends, which lost 5 bases and 4 bases, there was a span of 28 bases. CDR3 sequence (DNA): TGTGCCAGCAGCCTCCGACACCAAGCGGAAATCAGGGGTCCAGATACGCAGTATTTT. This sequence encodes CASSLRHQAEIRGPDTQYF.

The gene calls are TRBV10-3 and TRBJ1-5, with D maybe TRBD1 (5 bases). CDR3 size: 16 residues. CDR1 and CDR2 from the germline V gene are ENHRY and SYGVKD. V was cut by 3 bases and J by 3 bases, with 15 bases left in between. The CDR3 sequence is CAISDTSGGSNQPQHF. The DNA for the CDR3 is TGTGCCATCAGTGATACCTCTGGGGGGTCCAATCAGCCCCAGCATTTT.

The J gene is TRBJ1-3, the V gene TRBV29-1; D is perhaps TRBD1 (6 bases). CDR3 length equals 14 residues. The V end lost 5 bases, the J end lost 0 bases, and 11 bases lay between the germline ends. The germline V gene has CDR1 SQVTM and CDR2 ANQGSEA. In nucleotides, the CDR3 is TGCAGCGTTTCCGGACAGTTCTCTGGAAACACCATATATTTT. It codes for CSVSGQFSGNTIYF.

The chain is built from TRBV6-6 and TRBJ1-2; weak D call: TRBD1 (6 bases). CDR1 and CDR2 from the germline V gene are MNHNY and SVGAGI (reference sequence). V shed 2 bases and J shed 6 bases, with 10 bases lying between them. The length of the CDR3 is 13 residues. CDR3 sequence: CASSYGGADGYTF. The CDR3 DNA reads as TGTGCCAGCAGTTACGGGGGGGCTGATGGCTACACCTTC.

This chain connects TRBV4-1 to TRBJ2-5; possibly TRBD1 for D (5 bases). V lost 3 bases to trimming and J lost 1 base, with 18 bases between them. This CDR3 has 17 amino acids. Germline CDR1 reads MGHRA; CDR2 reads YSYEKL. This CDR3 is CASSQSSAPRAQETQYF. DNA of the CDR3: TGCGCCAGCAGCCAGAGTAGTGCCCCCAGGGCCCAAGAGACCCAGTACTTC.

The rearrangement uses TRBV19 and TRBJ1-3; the D gene is possibly TRBD1 (6 bases). CDR1 and CDR2 (germline): LNHDA, SQIVND (reference sequence). The CDR3 totals 16 residues. Between the trimmed V and J ends, which lost 4 bases and 0 bases, there was a span of 13 bases. CDR3 DNA sequence: TGTGCCAGTAGTAGACTACAGGGCAACTCTGGAAACACCATATATTTT. Protein: CASSRLQGNSGNTIYF.

This clone was detected a few times. The CDR3 loop reads CASGGRLIYGYTF. Written as DNA, the CDR3 is TGTGCTAGTGGTGGCCGATTAATCTATGGCTACACCTTC. The rearrangement uses TRBV12-5 and TRBJ1-2, with D hard to call. V dropped 5 bases and J dropped 4 bases, with 11 bases sitting between them. The CDR3 is 13 residues long. CDR1 and CDR2 from the germline V gene are LGHNT and FRNRAP.

This chain links TRBV29-1 with TRBJ1-1; tentative D call: TRBD1 (5 bases). Germline V lookup: CDR1 SQVTM, CDR2 ANQGSEA. The CDR3 is 12 amino acids. V dropped 4 bases and J dropped 5 bases, with 11 bases sitting between them. As DNA, the CDR3 is TGCAGCGTTGTTGGGGGGAGGACTGAAGCTTTCTTT. Translating it yields CSVVGGRTEAFF.

The rearrangement joins TRBV4-3 to TRBJ2-2; 7 bases fit TRBD1. V shed 3 bases and J 1 base; nucleotides not matched to a gene: 5. Germline CDR1 and CDR2: LGHNA and YSLEER. The CDR3 is made up of 16 amino acids. The CDR3 region is CASSQLDRLNTGELFF. DNA for the CDR3: TGCGCCAGCAGCCAGCTGGACAGGCTGAACACCGGGGAGCTGTTTTTT.

There are a few counts of this clone. This sequence joins TRBV4-1 and TRBJ1-6, with 8 bases aligning to TRBD1. Trimming took 3 bases from V and 5 from J; bases not matched to a gene: 3. Germline loops: CDR1 MGHRA, CDR2 YSYEKL. The CDR3 length is 15 residues. The CDR3 bases are TGCGCCAGCAGCCAGCCAGGGGGCGATAATTCACCCCTCCACTTT. This encodes CASSQPGGDNSPLHF.

V usage is TRBV7-2 and J usage is TRBJ2-2; 7 bases agree with TRBD2. The CDR3 has 12 amino acids. The V gene end was trimmed by 5 bases and the J gene end by 8 bases; junction bases not matched to a gene: 2. Germline V gives CDR1 SGHTA, CDR2 FQGNSA. CDR3 DNA: TGTGCCAGCAGCAATAGCGGGGGGGAGCTGTTTTTT. It translates to CASSNSGGELFF.

The chain uses TRBV7-2 and TRBJ2-1, with 8 bases identical to TRBD2. Trimming cost V 3 bases and J 10 bases; bases outside gene matches: 11. From germline, CDR1 is SGHTA and CDR2 FQGNSA. The CDR3 totals 15 residues. The CDR3 coding sequence is TGTGCCAGCAGCTTGCTCCGGGGGAGCGGGAGCGAGCAGTTCTTC. Translation gives CASSLLRGSGSEQFF.

This chain joins TRBV5-1 and TRBJ2-2, with TRBD2 matching over 9 bases. CDR1 and CDR2 (germline): SGHRS, YFSETQ. Trimming took 0 bases from V and 6 from J; bases not matched to a gene: 3. There are 15 residues in the CDR3. CDR3 DNA sequence: TGCGCCAGCAGCTTGGCTAGCGGGAATCCCGGGGAGCTGTTTTTT. It codes for CASSLASGNPGELFF.

The chain has TRBV5-1 and TRBJ1-2; TRBD1 matches at 8 bases. This CDR3 spans 16 amino acids. The junction had 10 bases not matched to a gene; V was cut back by 4 bases and J by 2 bases. Germline V gives CDR1 SGHRS, CDR2 YFSETQ. The chain's CDR3 is CASSHQGQDLNYGYTF. The CDR3 DNA is TGCGCCAGCAGCCACCAGGGACAGGACCTAAACTATGGCTACACCTTC.

The chain links TRBV28 to TRBJ1-1; no firm D call. This CDR3 has 12 residues. Trimming removed 7 bases from V and 8 bases from J, with 14 bases in between. Germline values: CDR1 MDHEN, CDR2 SYDVKM. The CDR3 protein is CASTSRILEAFF. The CDR3 nucleotides read TGTGCCAGCACCTCCAGGATTTTGGAAGCTTTCTTT.

V usage is TRBV5-5 and J usage is TRBJ2-5, with 7 bases aligning to TRBD2. The CDR3 is 14 amino acids. J lost 5 bases, V lost 0 bases, and 4 bases had no gene match. Germline CDR1 SGHKS, CDR2 YYEKEE (reference sequence). DNA for the CDR3: TGTGCCAGCAGCTTGGGGCGGGGGAGGGAGACCCAGTACTTC. This gives the protein CASSLGRGRETQYF.

This clone was seen a few times. J is TRBJ1-1 and V is TRBV7-9; 8 positions agree with TRBD1. J gave up 1 base and V 4 bases, and 5 bases lay outside the gene matches. CDR3 length: 15 residues. Looked up from germline, CDR1 is SEHNR and CDR2 is FQNEAQ (reference sequence). The CDR3 protein is CASSSPTGGNTEAFF. In nucleotides, the CDR3 is TGTGCCAGCAGCTCGCCCACAGGGGGGAACACTGAAGCTTTCTTT. The full variable domain, completed using reference TRBV7-9 and TRBJ1-1, is DTGVSQNPRHKITKRGQNVTFRCDPISEHNRLYWYRQTLGQGPEFLTYFQNEAQLEKSRLLSDRFSAERPKGSFSTLEIQRTEQGDSAMYLCASSSPTGGNTEAFFGQGTRLTVV.

The CDR3, as DNA: TGCAGCGTTGACAGGCGTGAGCAGTTCTTC. This sequence encodes CSVDRREQFF. V gene TRBV29-1 combines with J gene TRBJ2-1; D unclear. CDR1 SQVTM and CDR2 ANQGSEA come from the germline V gene. V was shortened by 3 bases and J by 9 bases, with 6 bases between the two germline ends. The CDR3 runs 10 residues.

V usage is TRBV5-5 and J usage is TRBJ1-5; possibly TRBD1 for D (5 bases). Germline V gives CDR1 SGHKS, CDR2 YYEKEE (reference sequence). The CDR3 sequence is 13 residues long. V dropped 3 bases and J dropped 7 bases, with 11 bases sitting between them. The CDR3 here is CASSWSQGQPQHF. In DNA, the CDR3 is TGTGCCAGCAGCTGGTCCCAGGGCCAGCCCCAGCATTTT. The variable domain in full, with the rest retrieved from reference TRBV5-5 and TRBJ1-5, is DAGVTQSPTHLIKTRGQQVTLRCSPISGHKSVSWYQQVLGQGPQFIFQYYEKEERGRGNFPDRFSARQFPNYSSELNVNALLLGDSALYLCASSWSQGQPQHFGDGTRLSIL.

The V gene is TRBV7-2, the J gene TRBJ2-1; 10 positions agree with TRBD2. CDR1 and CDR2 (germline): SGHTA, FQGNSA. The junction had 6 bases not matched to a gene; V was cut back by 1 base and J by 9 bases. The CDR3 contains 15 residues. This CDR3 reads CASSLGAGGPSEQFF. CDR3 DNA: TGTGCCAGCAGCTTAGGAGCGGGAGGGCCGAGTGAGCAGTTCTTC.